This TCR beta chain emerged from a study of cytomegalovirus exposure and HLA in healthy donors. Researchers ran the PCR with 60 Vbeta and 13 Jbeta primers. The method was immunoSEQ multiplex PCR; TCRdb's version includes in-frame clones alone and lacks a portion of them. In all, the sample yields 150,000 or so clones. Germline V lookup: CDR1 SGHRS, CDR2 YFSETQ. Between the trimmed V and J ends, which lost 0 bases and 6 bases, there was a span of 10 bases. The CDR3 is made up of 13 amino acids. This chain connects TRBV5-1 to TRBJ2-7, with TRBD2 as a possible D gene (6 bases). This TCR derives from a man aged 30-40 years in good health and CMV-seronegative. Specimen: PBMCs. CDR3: CASSLAGVGEQYF. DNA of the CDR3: TGCGCCAGCAGCTTGGCGGGGGTAGGCGAGCAGTACTTC.